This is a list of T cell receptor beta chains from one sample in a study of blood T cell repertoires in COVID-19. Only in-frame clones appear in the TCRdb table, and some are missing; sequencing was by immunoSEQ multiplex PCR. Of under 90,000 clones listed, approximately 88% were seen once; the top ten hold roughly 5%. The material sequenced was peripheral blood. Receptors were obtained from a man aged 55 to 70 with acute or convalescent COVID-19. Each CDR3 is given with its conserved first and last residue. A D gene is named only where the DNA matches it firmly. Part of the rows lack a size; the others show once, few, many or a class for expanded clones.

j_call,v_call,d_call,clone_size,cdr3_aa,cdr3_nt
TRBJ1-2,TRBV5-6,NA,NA,CASSLGASSYGYTF,TGTGCCAGCAGCTTGGGGGCCAGCTCCTATGGCTACACCTTC
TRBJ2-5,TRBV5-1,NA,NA,CASSPGLFQETQYF,TGCGCCAGCAGCCCGGGACTTTTCCAAGAGACCCAGTACTTC
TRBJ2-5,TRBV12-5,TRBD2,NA,CASGSLGGETQYF,TGTGCTAGTGGTTCCTTGGGAGGGGAGACCCAGTACTTC
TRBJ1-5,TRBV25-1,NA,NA,CASREANQPQHF,TGTGCCAGCAGGGAGGCCAATCAGCCCCAGCATTTT
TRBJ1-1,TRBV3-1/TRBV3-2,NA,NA,CASTQSWSGSGTEAFF,TGTGCCAGCACCCAAAGTTGGTCGGGGTCGGGGACTGAAGCTTTCTTT
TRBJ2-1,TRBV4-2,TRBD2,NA,CASSQPSGGGAFNEQFF,TGTGCCAGCAGCCAACCGTCCGGCGGGGGGGCCTTCAATGAGCAGTTCTTC
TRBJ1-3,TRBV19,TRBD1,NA,CASPRQGAGGNTIYF,TGTGCCAGCCCCAGACAGGGGGCGGGTGGAAACACCATATATTTT
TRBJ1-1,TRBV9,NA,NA,CASSVRTDSEAFF,TGTGCCAGCAGCGTAAGGACAGATTCTGAAGCTTTCTTT
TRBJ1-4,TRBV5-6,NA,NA,CASSFRDNNEKLFF,TGTGCCAGCAGCTTTAGGGACAATAATGAAAAACTGTTTTTT
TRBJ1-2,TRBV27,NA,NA,CASSALTGLDGYTF,TGTGCCAGCAGTGCCCTCACAGGGCTTGATGGCTACACCTTC
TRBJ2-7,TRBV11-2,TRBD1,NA,CASSSVQGSDAYEQYF,TGTGCCAGCAGCTCCGTACAGGGGAGCGACGCCTACGAGCAGTACTTC
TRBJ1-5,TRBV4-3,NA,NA,CASSQDMKGVGQPQHF,TGCGCCAGCAGCCAAGATATGAAGGGGGTAGGTCAGCCCCAGCATTTT
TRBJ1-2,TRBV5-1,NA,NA,CASSLTEGGGYTF,TGCGCCAGCAGCTTGACGGAAGGCGGTGGCTACACCTTC
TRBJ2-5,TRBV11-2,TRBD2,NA,CASTRRVAGGQETQYF,TGTGCCAGCACCCGGAGAGTAGCGGGGGGGCAAGAGACCCAGTACTTC
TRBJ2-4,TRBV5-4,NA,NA,CASSPDSTTKNIQYF,TGTGCCAGCAGCCCAGACAGTACAACCAAAAACATTCAGTACTTC
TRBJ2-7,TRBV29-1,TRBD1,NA,CSPPDRAITYEQYF,TGCAGCCCGCCAGACAGGGCGATTACCTACGAGCAGTACTTC
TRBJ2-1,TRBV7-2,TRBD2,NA,CASSLALAGREQFF,TGTGCCAGCAGCTTAGCGCTAGCGGGGCGTGAGCAGTTCTTC
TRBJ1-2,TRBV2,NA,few,CASSERTANYGYTF,TGTGCCAGCAGCGAGCGGACAGCCAACTATGGCTACACCTTC
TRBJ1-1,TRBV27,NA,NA,CASSLYGKEAFF,TGTGCCAGCAGTTTATACGGGAAGGAAGCTTTCTTT
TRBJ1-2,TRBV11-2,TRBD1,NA,CASSPTGYYGYTF,TGTGCCAGCAGCCCGACAGGGTACTATGGCTACACCTTC
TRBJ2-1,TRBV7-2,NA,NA,CASSLSMVTGDEQFF,TGTGCCAGCAGCTTATCGATGGTCACCGGGGATGAGCAGTTCTTC
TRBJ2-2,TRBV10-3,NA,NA,CAISQGMAGELFF,TGTGCCATCAGTCAGGGTATGGCCGGGGAGCTGTTTTTT
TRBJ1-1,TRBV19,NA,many,CASSTGSLAEAFF,TGTGCCAGTAGCACAGGGAGTCTAGCTGAAGCTTTCTTT
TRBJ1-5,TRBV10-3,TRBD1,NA,CAISQGASNQPQHF,TGTGCCATCAGTCAGGGGGCTAGCAATCAGCCCCAGCATTTT
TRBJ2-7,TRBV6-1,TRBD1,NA,CASSEWGQGSDEQYF,TGTGCCAGCAGTGAATGGGGACAGGGGTCGGACGAGCAGTACTTC
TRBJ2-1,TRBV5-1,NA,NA,CASSPSVGALMNEQFF,TGCGCCAGCAGCCCGTCCGTGGGGGCGCTTATGAATGAGCAGTTCTTC
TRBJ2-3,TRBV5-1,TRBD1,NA,CASSLGQGPNTDTQYF,TGCGCCAGCAGCTTAGGACAGGGTCCCAACACAGATACGCAGTATTTT
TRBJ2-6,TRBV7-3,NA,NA,CASSWSRSGANVLTF,TGTGCCAGCAGCTGGTCCCGGTCTGGGGCCAACGTCCTGACTTTC
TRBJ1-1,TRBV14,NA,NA,CASSVPGQRNTEAFF,TGTGCCAGCAGTGTTCCGGGACAAAGGAACACTGAAGCTTTCTTT
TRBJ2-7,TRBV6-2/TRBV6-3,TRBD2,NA,CASSRGGPSYEQYF,TGTGCCAGCAGTCGCGGGGGACCTTCCTACGAGCAGTACTTC
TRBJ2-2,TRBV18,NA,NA,CASSPISVRAGELFF,TGTGCCAGCTCGCCAATCAGCGTGCGGGCCGGGGAGCTGTTTTTT